The present T cell receptor (beta chain) was sequenced within a study of CD8 T cells in Susac syndrome. Reverse transcription of about 0.5 to 1 ug RNA used random hexamers. TCRdb re-called the immunoSEQ multiplex PCR reads through MiXCR, storing one row per CDR3 protein. Of 73,000 or so distinct CDR3 sequences in the sample, about 95% were seen once. The V end lost 1 base, the J end lost 6 bases, and 18 bases lay between the germline ends. Per the germline V gene, CDR1 is LNHDA and CDR2 is SQIVND (reference sequence). The CDR3 extends over 17 amino acids. The sequence came from a human donor with multiple sclerosis. V and J are TRBV19 and TRBJ2-2; D tentatively fits TRBD1 or TRBD2 (5 bases each). Sequences were obtained from CD8+ T cells from PBMCs. DNA of the CDR3: TGTGCCAGTAGTATAGTCGGGGACCGTTTTTGGGCCGGGGAGCTGTTTTTT. This encodes CASSIVGDRFWAGELFF.